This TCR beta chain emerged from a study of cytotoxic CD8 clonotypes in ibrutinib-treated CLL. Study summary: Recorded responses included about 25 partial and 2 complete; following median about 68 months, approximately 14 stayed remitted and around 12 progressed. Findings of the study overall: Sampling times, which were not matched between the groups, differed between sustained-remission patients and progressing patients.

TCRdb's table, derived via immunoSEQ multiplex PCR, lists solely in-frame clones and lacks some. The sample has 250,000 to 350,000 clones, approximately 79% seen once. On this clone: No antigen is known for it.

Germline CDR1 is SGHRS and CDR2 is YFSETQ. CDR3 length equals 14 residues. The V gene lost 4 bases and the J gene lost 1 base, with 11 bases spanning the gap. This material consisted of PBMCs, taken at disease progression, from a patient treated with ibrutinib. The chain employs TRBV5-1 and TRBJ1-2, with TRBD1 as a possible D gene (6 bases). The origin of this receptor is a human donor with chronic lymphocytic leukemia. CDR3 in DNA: TGCGCCAGCAGCCCCGACAGGCTTAACTATGGCTACACCTTC. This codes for CASSPDRLNYGYTF. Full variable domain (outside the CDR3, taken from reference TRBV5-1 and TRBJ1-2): KAGVTQTPRYLIKTRGQQVTLSCSPISGHRSVSWYQQTPGQGLQFLFEYFSETQRNKGNFPGRFSGRQFSNSRSEMNVSTLELGDSALYLCASSPDRLNYGYTFGSGTRLTVV.